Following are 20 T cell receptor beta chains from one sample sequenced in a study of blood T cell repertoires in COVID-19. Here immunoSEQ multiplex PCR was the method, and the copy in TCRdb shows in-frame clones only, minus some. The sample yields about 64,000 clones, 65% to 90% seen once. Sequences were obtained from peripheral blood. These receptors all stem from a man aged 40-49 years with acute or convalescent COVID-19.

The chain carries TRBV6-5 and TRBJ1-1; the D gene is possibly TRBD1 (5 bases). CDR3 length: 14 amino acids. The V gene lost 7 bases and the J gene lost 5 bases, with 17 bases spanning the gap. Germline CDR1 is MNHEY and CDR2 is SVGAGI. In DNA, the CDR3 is TGTGCCAGCAAAGGGGCTGAAAGGTGGACTGAAGCTTTCTTT. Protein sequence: CASKGAERWTEAFF.

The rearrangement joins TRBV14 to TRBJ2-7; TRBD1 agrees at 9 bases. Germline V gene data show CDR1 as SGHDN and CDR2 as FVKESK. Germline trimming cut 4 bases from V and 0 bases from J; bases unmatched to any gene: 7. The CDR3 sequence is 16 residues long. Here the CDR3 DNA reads TGTGCCAGCAGCCTCTCCGGGACAGGGAGCTCCTACGAGCAGTACTTC. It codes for CASSLSGTGSSYEQYF.

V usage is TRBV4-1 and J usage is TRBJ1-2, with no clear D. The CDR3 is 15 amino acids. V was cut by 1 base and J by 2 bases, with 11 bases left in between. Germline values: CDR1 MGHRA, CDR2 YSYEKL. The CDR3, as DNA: TGCGCCAGCAGCCAAGCTGGAGGCGGAAACTATGGCTACACCTTC. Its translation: CASSQAGGGNYGYTF.

The CDR3 coding sequence is TGTGCCTGGAGTCGGCTTGGGGGGGAGGCTTTCTTT. Its protein is CAWSRLGGEAFF. The chain is built from TRBV30 and TRBJ1-1; TRBD1 might be the D (5 bases). Germline values: CDR1 GTSNPN, CDR2 SVGIG (reference sequence). The CDR3 consists of 12 residues. Trimming stripped 2 bases from V and 11 bases from J, with 15 bases between.

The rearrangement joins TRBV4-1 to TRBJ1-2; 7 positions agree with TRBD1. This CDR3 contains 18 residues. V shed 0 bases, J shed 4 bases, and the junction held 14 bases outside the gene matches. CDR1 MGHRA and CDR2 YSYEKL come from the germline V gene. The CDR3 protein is CASSQDMGALGQLYGYTF. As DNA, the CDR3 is TGCGCCAGCAGCCAAGATATGGGCGCCCTGGGACAGCTCTATGGCTACACCTTC.

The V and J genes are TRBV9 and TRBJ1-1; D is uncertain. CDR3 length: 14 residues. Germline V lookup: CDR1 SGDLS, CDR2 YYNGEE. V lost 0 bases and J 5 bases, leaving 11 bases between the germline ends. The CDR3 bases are TGTGCCAGCAGCGTAGGAGGGCGAGGAACTGAAGCTTTCTTT. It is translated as CASSVGGRGTEAFF.

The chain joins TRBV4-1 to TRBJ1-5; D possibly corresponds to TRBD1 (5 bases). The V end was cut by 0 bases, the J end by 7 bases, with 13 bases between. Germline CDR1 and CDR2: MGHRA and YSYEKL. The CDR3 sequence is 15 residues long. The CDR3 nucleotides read TGCGCCAGCAGCCAAGATGGGCTCCGGGGGCAGCCCCAGCATTTT. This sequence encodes CASSQDGLRGQPQHF.

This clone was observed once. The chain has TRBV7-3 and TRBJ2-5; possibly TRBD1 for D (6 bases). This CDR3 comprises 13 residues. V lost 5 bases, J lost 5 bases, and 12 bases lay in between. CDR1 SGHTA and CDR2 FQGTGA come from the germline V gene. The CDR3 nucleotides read TGTGCCAGCAGCATTACTAGGGGGGAGACCCAGTACTTC. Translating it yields CASSITRGETQYF.

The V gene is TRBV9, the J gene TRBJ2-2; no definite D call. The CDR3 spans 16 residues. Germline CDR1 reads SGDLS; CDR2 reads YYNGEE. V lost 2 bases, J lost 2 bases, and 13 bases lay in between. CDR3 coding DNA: TGTGCCAGCAGCGTGAGGATTTTCAGTAACACCGGGGAGCTGTTTTTT. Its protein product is CASSVRIFSNTGELFF.

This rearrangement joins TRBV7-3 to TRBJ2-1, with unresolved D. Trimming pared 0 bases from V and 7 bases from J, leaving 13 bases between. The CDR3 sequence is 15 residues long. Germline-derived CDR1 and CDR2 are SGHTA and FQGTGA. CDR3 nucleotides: TGTGCCAGCAGCTTAACGAAAGCCGGCGGAAATGAGCAGTTCTTC. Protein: CASSLTKAGGNEQFF.

The CDR3 nucleotides read TGTGCCAGCAGCCATAGCGGGGGGGCGGATACGCAGTATTTT. Protein product: CASSHSGGADTQYF. V usage is TRBV7-9 and J usage is TRBJ2-3; 11 nucleotides agree with TRBD2. Germline CDR1 is SEHNR and CDR2 is FQNEAQ (reference sequence). This CDR3 spans 14 amino acids. Trimming removed 5 bases from V and 6 bases from J; junction bases left unmatched: 4.

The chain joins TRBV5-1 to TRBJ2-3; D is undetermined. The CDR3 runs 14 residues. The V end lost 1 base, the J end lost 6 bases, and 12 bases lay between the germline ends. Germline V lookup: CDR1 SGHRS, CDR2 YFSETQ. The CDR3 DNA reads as TGCGCCAGCAGCTTGTCCAACCCCGGGGATACGCAGTATTTT. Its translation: CASSLSNPGDTQYF.

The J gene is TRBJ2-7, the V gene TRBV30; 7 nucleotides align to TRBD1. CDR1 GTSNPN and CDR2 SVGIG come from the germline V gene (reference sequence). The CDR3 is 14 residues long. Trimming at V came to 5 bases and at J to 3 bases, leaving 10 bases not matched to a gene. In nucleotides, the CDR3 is TGTGCCTGGCGGACCTCGGGACAGTACTACGAGCAGTACTTC. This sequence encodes CAWRTSGQYYEQYF. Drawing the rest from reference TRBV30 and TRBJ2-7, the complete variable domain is SQTIHQWPATLVQPVGSPLSLECTVEGTSNPNLYWYRQAAGRGLQLLFYSVGIGQISSEVPQNLSASRPQDRQFILSSKKLLLSDSGFYLCAWRTSGQYYEQYFGPGTRLTVT.

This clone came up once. The DNA for the CDR3 is TGTGCCAGCACATCTCAGGGGACAGGTACCTACGAGCAGTACTTC. It codes for CASTSQGTGTYEQYF. The chain couples TRBV7-2 to TRBJ2-7; TRBD1 matches at 8 bases. The junction had 10 bases not matched to a gene; V was cut back by 7 bases and J by 2 bases. Germline assignment: CDR1 SGHTA and CDR2 FQGNSA. This CDR3 has 15 residues.

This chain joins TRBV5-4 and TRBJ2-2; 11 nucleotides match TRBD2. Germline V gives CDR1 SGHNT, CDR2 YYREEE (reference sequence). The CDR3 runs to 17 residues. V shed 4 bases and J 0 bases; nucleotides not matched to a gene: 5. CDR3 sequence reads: CASSILAGVPNTGELFF. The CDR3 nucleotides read TGTGCCAGCAGCATACTAGCGGGGGTTCCGAACACCGGGGAGCTGTTTTTT.

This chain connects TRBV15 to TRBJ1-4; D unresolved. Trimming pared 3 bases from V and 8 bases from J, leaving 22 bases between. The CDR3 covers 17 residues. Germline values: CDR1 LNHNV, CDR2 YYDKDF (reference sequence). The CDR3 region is CATSRVNAEGRGEKLFF. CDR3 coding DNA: TGTGCCACCAGCAGGGTAAACGCAGAGGGTAGAGGCGAAAAACTGTTTTTT.

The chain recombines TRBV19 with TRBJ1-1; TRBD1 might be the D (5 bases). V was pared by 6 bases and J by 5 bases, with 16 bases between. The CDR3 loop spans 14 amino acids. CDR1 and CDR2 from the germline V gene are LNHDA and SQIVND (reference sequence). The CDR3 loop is CASRSGGFSTEAFF. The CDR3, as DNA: TGTGCCAGTAGGTCCGGGGGGTTTAGTACTGAAGCTTTCTTT. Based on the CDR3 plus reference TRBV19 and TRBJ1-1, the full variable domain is DGGITQSPKYLFRKEGQNVTLSCEQNLNHDAMYWYRQDPGQGLRLIYYSQIVNDFQKGDIAEGYSVSREKKESFPLTVTSAQKNPTAFYLCASRSGGFSTEAFFGQGTRLTVV.

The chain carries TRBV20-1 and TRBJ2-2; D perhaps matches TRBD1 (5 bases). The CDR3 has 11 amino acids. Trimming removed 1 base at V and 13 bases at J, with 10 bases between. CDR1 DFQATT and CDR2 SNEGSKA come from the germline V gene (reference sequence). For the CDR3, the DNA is TGCAGTGCTAGAGGCCCCCAGGGGCTGTTTTTT. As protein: CSARGPQGLFF.

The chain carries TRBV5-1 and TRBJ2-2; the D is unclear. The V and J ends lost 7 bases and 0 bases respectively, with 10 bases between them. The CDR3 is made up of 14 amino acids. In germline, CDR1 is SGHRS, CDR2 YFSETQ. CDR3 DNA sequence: TGCGCCAGCGGGCCAGGCCCGAACACCGGGGAGCTGTTTTTT. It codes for CASGPGPNTGELFF.

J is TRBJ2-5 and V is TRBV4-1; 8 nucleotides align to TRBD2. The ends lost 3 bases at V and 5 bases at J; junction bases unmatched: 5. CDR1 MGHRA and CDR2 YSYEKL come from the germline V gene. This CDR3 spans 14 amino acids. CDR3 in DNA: TGCGCCAGCAGCCATCGGGGGGGAAGTGAGACCCAGTACTTC. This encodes CASSHRGGSETQYF.